This T cell receptor beta chain was documented in a study of shared clonotypes between healthy human individuals. Study background: Contributing individuals were a couple of females and a few males aged 18 to 49.

Naive CD8 cells comprised CD45RO-negative, CCR7-positively selected cells, excluding terminally differentiated effector memory CD45RA+ cells. Assay runs were performed at deep level. Data came from immunoSEQ multiplex PCR; TCRdb stores just in-frame clones and leaves some out. The table lists about 800,000 clones, around 96% of them singletons. Comments on this clone: Its antigen is still unknown.

The CDR3 loop spans 15 amino acids. Per the germline V gene, CDR1 is SGDLS and CDR2 is YYNGEE. V was shortened by 3 bases and J by 4 bases, with 17 bases between the two germline ends. Whole-study results and caveats: Around 5% was the fraction of naive CD4 clonotypes found shared across a few donors.

Sequenced material: naive CD8+ T cells sorted from blood. This clonotype originated in a man in his thirties or forties in good health. This rearrangement joins TRBV9 to TRBJ2-7; the D gene is possibly TRBD2 (6 bases). The CDR3 coding sequence is TGTGCCAGCAGCGCTGACCGGGACTTATCTTACGAGCAGTACTTC. Translating gives CASSADRDLSYEQYF.